The present T cell receptor (beta chain) was sequenced within a study of CD8+ T cells in alopecia areata (dated by TCRdb to 2016 to 2019). Regarding the study in general: Treated patients were enrolled in an open-label pilot trial of oral tofacitinib at 5 to 10 mg twice daily for moderate-to-severe alopecia areata. Clonality in the scalp was compared among normal scalp (n=4), patchy alopecia areata scalp (n=8), and alopecia totalis/universalis scalp (n=8). Scalp tissue and sorted CD4+ and CD8+ peripheral blood T cells from patchy and totalis/universalis alopecia areata patients and from healthy controls were covered by human TCRbeta sequencing. Amplification of TCRbeta CDR3 regions was done by immunoSEQ multiplex PCR using 35 Vbeta forward primers and 13 Jbeta reverse primers. Biopsies were taken from tofacitinib-treated patients at baseline and again at 4 and 24 weeks into treatment, and several of those patients also had a later scalp biopsy. RNA was extracted with the PAXgene miRNA kit for fixed scalp, the miRNeasy kit for PBMCs, and the RNeasy kit for mouse skin. For the treated patients, the SALT score, which quantifies what percentage of scalp surface area is affected, served as the measure of disease severity. Patients stayed on tofacitinib for 6 to 18 months and then had 6 months of follow-up off drug so that delayed response and recurrence could be assessed. High-throughput TCRbeta sequencing was used to examine T cell clonal expansion in alopecia areata in both the C3H/HeJ mouse model and human patients.

This specimen's treatment or condition label, interpreted: oral pan-JAK inhibitor, 5-10 mg twice daily. Lesional scalp punch biopsies and peripheral blood were collected from alopecia areata patients. After PBMCs were isolated by density centrifugation and stained for CD3, CD4 and CD8, a FACSAria was used to sort CD4+ and CD8+ T cells. V is pared back by 4 bases and J by 7 bases, with 17 bases lying between the germline termini. The germline V gene yields SGHDT for CDR1 and YYEEEE for CDR2. Counted from cysteine to phenylalanine, this CDR3 has 15 amino acids. Only the CDR3 DNA is retained, 45 bases long and in frame from the first base. Receptor libraries were prepared by the immunoSEQ multiplex PCR assay. RNA was extracted from all samples and reverse transcribed into cDNA as template for TCR sequencing. SuperScript III was used for first-strand cDNA synthesis, primed with a 2:1 mix of oligo-dT and random hexamers. A synthetic immune receptor repertoire was used to assess amplification bias, and residual bias was removed computationally. Concerning the study's data processing: Raw reads were preprocessed for error removal, and CDR3 was defined according to IMGT conventions as running from the conserved cysteine to phenylalanine. Clonality was calculated as 1 minus Shannon entropy normalized by log2 of the number of productive unique TCRs. Scalp TCRbeta sequences were cross-referenced with sorted blood CD4 and CD8 repertoires so that the CD4 or CD8 identity of scalp clones could be inferred. This immuneACCESS table, as held by TCRdb, lists in-frame sequences with V and J called but not all clones. Of the missing ones, under half trace to an unresolved V gene in checked studies; the others have no known cause. V and J calls and clone size are copied from that table; D and trimming were computed from the DNA. Counted in this sample were 250,000 to 350,000 clones; around 64% of them appeared once. In total, the top ten clones hold 0.75% to 0.95% of the sample.

The paper as a whole reports these results and caveats: Unlike mouse skin, where gammadelta T cells dominate, normal human skin contains resident alphabeta T cells that get sequenced too, which complicates analysis of the scalp TCR repertoire. Tofacitinib significantly decreased scalp clonality and the number of expanded CD8+ clones among the top 100 scalp clones. Many expanded lesional clones persisted in scalp and blood during tofacitinib treatment, which may partly explain relapse after stopping treatment. Higher clonality and more expanded CD8+ clones were observed in lesional scalp than in normal scalp, particularly in alopecia totalis/universalis, a finding suggestive of antigenic drive. TCR sequences shared between patients were less clear than in mice, possibly partly because of HLA diversity in the patient population. Because the treated cohort was small and included a single nonresponder, larger studies are needed to assess links between baseline CD8+ expansion and response.

A note on this clone: The target of this receptor is not known. Base qualities are not at hand, and no much larger clone is one base apart.

Recombination connected TRBV5-6 to TRBJ1-4; a tentative D match to TRBD1 spans 5 bases. This clonotype was obtained from a human donor with alopecia areata. The source was CD4+ T cells sorted from blood, collected at week 52, from a patient treated with tofacitinib. For the CDR3, the sequence is CASSDGRGNGEKLFF. The DNA sequence is given as TGTGCCAGCAGCGATGGGAGGGGAAACGGTGAAAAACTGTTTTTT.